This T cell receptor (beta chain) appears in the sequencing data of a study of T cells after yellow fever vaccination. Study details: SMART-Seq v4 Ultra Low Input prepared libraries from low-cell fractions. Broader study findings: Detected again after the booster were most primary-vaccination clones, at approximately 96% CD4 and 88% CD8. Overall, a small share of clonotypes was seen in both CD4 and CD8 compartments.

It was through 5'RACE template switching that TCR cDNA was made, with a universal primer site and UMIs added. MiXCR was run by TCRdb on the 5' RACE reads, yielding one entry per CDR3 protein. Of around 250,000 distinct CDR3 sequences listed, 6.9% are singletons. This clonotype was recorded many times. Its target is unknown. Germline-derived CDR1 and CDR2 are DFQATT and SNEGSKA (reference sequence). The CDR3 runs to 12 residues. V was clipped by 5 bases and J by 2 bases, with 9 bases between them. The rearrangement joins TRBV20-1 to TRBJ1-2; no reliable D call. This sequence originates from a man aged 30 to 39 who received the YFV17D yellow fever vaccine. Here the sequenced sample was CD4+ T cells sorted from PBMCs, taken 15 days after the yellow fever booster vaccination. In DNA form, the CDR3 reads TGCAGTGCTGACCTTTTGAACTATGGCTACACCTTC. Translation: CSADLLNYGYTF.